This TCR beta chain is from a study of blood T cell repertoires in COVID-19. Study background: Sample material is recorded as cDNA or gDNA derived from T cells, B-cell-depleted T cells, or PBMCs.

This clone was counted a few times. Ages ranged from roughly 18 to 100 years, with residence in around 24 US areas. All recovered Cohort 3 donors got two negative PCRs, got clearance, or saw symptom resolution. Original methodology: Amplification of reference gene primers provided the estimated nucleated cell counts. Profiling relied on immunoSEQ multiplex PCR, and the TCRdb table lists in-frame clones only, not all of them. That table furnishes V, J and clone size, whereas the DNA furnished D and trimming. The table lists around 330,000 clones, around 86% of them singletons. The sample consisted of PBMCs or T cells enriched from blood (not recorded which). This TCR derives from a man aged 55-75 years who had recovered from COVID-19.

The CDR3: CASSRSSGDFYEQYF. The CDR3 nucleotides are TGTGCCAGCTCCCGTAGTAGCGGTGACTTCTACGAGCAGTACTTC. The chain joins TRBV6-5 to TRBJ2-7; D perhaps matches TRBD2 (6 bases). V gave up 8 bases and J gave up 3 bases, with 20 bases separating them. This CDR3 is built from 15 residues. From germline, CDR1 is MNHEY and CDR2 SVGAGI.